These 21 T cell receptor beta chains were sequenced from one sample in a study of T cell responses to AZD1222 COVID-19 vaccine. The protocol was immunoSEQ multiplex PCR, while the TCRdb copy is restricted to in-frame clones and leaves out a portion. The table records roughly 120,000 clones, about nine tenths of them present only once. This specimen was peripheral blood, taken on day 0 of AZD1222 vaccination. Every receptor here comes from an adult in good health.

The rearrangement joins TRBV9 to TRBJ1-2, with 12 bases identical to TRBD1. The trim removed 4 bases at V and 5 bases at J, leaving 9 bases unmatched. The CDR3 has 16 residues. Germline V gene sequence: CDR1 SGDLS, CDR2 YYNGEE. The CDR3 coding sequence is TGTGCCAGCAGCTCTACCCGGGACAGGGGGCATTATGGCTACACCTTC. Its translation is CASSSTRDRGHYGYTF.

The chain uses TRBV28 and TRBJ1-2, with 8 positions matching TRBD1. CDR3 length: 14 residues. The ends lost 6 bases at V and 0 bases at J; junction bases unmatched: 3. From germline, CDR1 is MDHEN and CDR2 SYDVKM. For the CDR3, the DNA is TGTGCCAGCAGCACAGGGGGGGCTAACTATGGCTACACCTTC. Amino acid sequence: CASSTGGANYGYTF.

The chain links TRBV30 to TRBJ1-3; maybe TRBD1 (6 bases). The CDR3 contains 14 residues. With 2 bases removed from V and 0 bases from J, the gap between germline ends came to 8 bases. Germline V gene lookup returns CDR1 GTSNPN and CDR2 SVGIG (reference sequence). This CDR3 reads CAWSRDNSGNTIYF. CDR3 nucleotide sequence: TGTGCCTGGAGTCGGGACAACTCTGGAAACACCATATATTTT.

A single count supports this clone. The V gene is TRBV5-1, the J gene TRBJ2-2; 8 nucleotides agree with TRBD1. The germline V gene has CDR1 SGHRS and CDR2 YFSETQ. The junction had 4 bases not matched to a gene; V was cut back by 3 bases and J by 6 bases. The CDR3 runs 14 residues. CDR3 bases: TGCGCCAGCAGCTGGACAGGGAAGGCCGGGGAGCTGTTTTTT. It is translated as CASSWTGKAGELFF. The whole variable domain, remainder taken from reference TRBV5-1 and TRBJ2-2, is KAGVTQTPRYLIKTRGQQVTLSCSPISGHRSVSWYQQTPGQGLQFLFEYFSETQRNKGNFPGRFSGRQFSNSRSEMNVSTLELGDSALYLCASSWTGKAGELFFGEGSRLTVL.

DNA for the CDR3: TGTGCCAGCAGCCTGGGACTAGCGCCCAATGAGCAGTTCTTC. Its protein product is CASSLGLAPNEQFF. This rearrangement joins TRBV7-9 to TRBJ2-1; 10 nucleotides match TRBD2. Trimming took 5 bases from V and 6 from J; bases not matched to a gene: 4. The CDR3 is 14 amino acids. The germline V gene has CDR1 SEHNR and CDR2 FQNEAQ (reference sequence).

The chain uses TRBV5-4 and TRBJ1-1; TRBD1 matches 8 bases. The germline gives CDR1 SGHNT, CDR2 YYREEE (reference sequence). The junction had 10 bases not matched to a gene; V was cut back by 5 bases and J by 7 bases. CDR3 length: 14 residues. The CDR3, as DNA: TGTGCCAGCAGTTCTAGACAGGGGAGAGGTGAAGCTTTCTTT. As protein: CASSSRQGRGEAFF.

The genes are TRBV7-6 and TRBJ2-1; D not certain. CDR1 SGHVS and CDR2 FNYEAQ come from the germline V gene. The V gene lost 5 bases and the J gene lost 6 bases, with 11 bases spanning the gap. CDR3 length: 13 amino acids. CDR3 sequence (DNA): TGTGCCAGCAGCCGGGTCCTAAGCAATGAGCAGTTCTTC. This codes for CASSRVLSNEQFF.

This chain uses TRBV4-1 with TRBJ2-7; 12 bases map to TRBD2. This CDR3 contains 15 residues. The V segment lost 1 base and the J segment 4 bases; nucleotides outside the gene matches: 2. Germline V CDR1 and CDR2: MGHRA, YSYEKL. The CDR3 sequence: CASSQGLAGGYEQYF. CDR3 bases: TGCGCCAGCAGCCAAGGTCTAGCGGGGGGGTACGAGCAGTACTTC.

CDR3 sequence: CASSLTSSGNTIYF. The DNA of the CDR3 is TGTGCCAGCAGCTTAACGAGCTCTGGAAACACCATATATTTT. The chain is built from TRBV7-9 and TRBJ1-3; no clear D gene. The CDR3 sequence is 14 residues long. Germline V CDR1 and CDR2: SEHNR, FQNEAQ (reference sequence). V was clipped by 2 bases and J by 0 bases, with 5 bases between them. The entire variable domain, with the rest obtained from reference TRBV7-9 and TRBJ1-3, is as follows: DTGVSQNPRHKITKRGQNVTFRCDPISEHNRLYWYRQTLGQGPEFLTYFQNEAQLEKSRLLSDRFSAERPKGSFSTLEIQRTEQGDSAMYLCASSLTSSGNTIYFGEGSWLTVV.

This clone appeared once. The gene calls are TRBV27 and TRBJ2-7; the D call may be TRBD1 or TRBD2 (5 bases each). The V end lost 5 bases, the J end lost 3 bases, and 17 bases lay between the germline ends. In germline, CDR1 is MNHEY, CDR2 SMNVEV (reference sequence). This CDR3 contains 15 residues. The DNA of the CDR3 is TGTGCCAGCAGTGCTACCCGGGACGGGGACTACGAGCAGTACTTC. Protein: CASSATRDGDYEQYF.

CDR3 nucleotides: TGTGCCAGCAGTGAAGCAGGCTCCTATAATTCACCCCTCCACTTT. The encoded protein is CASSEAGSYNSPLHF. The chain couples TRBV25-1 to TRBJ1-6; D is unclear. V lost 2 bases and J lost 0, with 5 bases in between. The germline gives CDR1 MGHDK, CDR2 SYGVNS. This CDR3 region has 15 residues.

The chain recombines TRBV4-1 with TRBJ2-2; D uncertain. Germline values: CDR1 MGHRA, CDR2 YSYEKL. The CDR3 consists of 15 residues. The ends were cut back, 0 bases at V and 2 bases at J, with 7 bases in the middle. The DNA of the CDR3 is TGCGCCAGCAGCCAAGATCCCCCAAACACCGGGGAGCTGTTTTTT. This codes for CASSQDPPNTGELFF.

The count of this clone is one. The genes are TRBV5-1 and TRBJ1-1; TRBD1 is a possible D gene (5 bases). Between the trimmed V and J ends, which lost 3 bases and 0 bases, there was a span of 12 bases. Germline CDR1 SGHRS, CDR2 YFSETQ. CDR3 size: 15 residues. CDR3 DNA sequence: TGCGCCAGCAGCTGGGACCTGGGGATGAACACTGAAGCTTTCTTT. Amino acid sequence: CASSWDLGMNTEAFF.

The rearrangement uses TRBV4-1 and TRBJ2-7, with 12 bases lining up with TRBD1. The germline CDR1 and CDR2 sequences are MGHRA and YSYEKL. Trimming cost V 4 bases and J 5 bases; bases outside gene matches: 6. CDR3 length: 15 residues. The CDR3 DNA follows: TGCGCCAGCAGCCGTGCGGGACAGGGGGCGGACGAGCAGTACTTC. Translating gives CASSRAGQGADEQYF.

The chain couples TRBV6-1 to TRBJ1-2, with D hard to call. CDR1 and CDR2 from the germline V gene are MNHNS and SASEGT. Trimming took off 1 base at V and 4 bases at J, with 7 bases between the two ends. The CDR3 has 13 amino acids. The chain's CDR3 is CASSEVGSYGYTF. Here the CDR3 DNA reads TGTGCCAGCAGTGAAGTCGGGAGCTATGGCTACACCTTC.

This chain links TRBV9 with TRBJ1-1; D call uncertain. Germline lookup yields CDR1 SGDLS and CDR2 YYNGEE. The CDR3 is 14 residues long. V dropped 0 bases and J dropped 4 bases, with 10 bases sitting between them. Here the CDR3 reads CASSVGVGPTEAFF. CDR3 sequence (DNA): TGTGCCAGCAGCGTAGGGGTAGGGCCCACTGAAGCTTTCTTT.

The rearrangement uses TRBV7-2 and TRBJ1-2; D ambiguous. Per the germline V gene, CDR1 is SGHTA and CDR2 is FQGNSA. Trimming took off 5 bases at V and 5 bases at J, with 9 bases between the two ends. This CDR3 is 12 amino acids long. This chain's CDR3 is CASSDQGYGYTF. CDR3 DNA sequence: TGTGCCAGCAGCGATCAAGGGTATGGCTACACCTTC.

This chain joins TRBV5-1 and TRBJ1-1; perhaps TRBD1 as D (5 bases). V lost 5 bases and J lost 1, with 9 bases in between. The germline CDR1 and CDR2 sequences are SGHRS and YFSETQ. The CDR3 spans 13 residues. CDR3 nucleotides: TGCGCCAGCAGTCTAACAGGGAACACTGAAGCTTTCTTT. It is translated as CASSLTGNTEAFF.

The chain is built from TRBV5-4 and TRBJ1-3, with TRBD1 identical over 7 bases. The V and J ends lost 2 bases and 0 bases, in that order; junction bases with no gene match: 5. The CDR3 covers 16 residues. Germline V gives CDR1 SGHNT, CDR2 YYREEE (reference sequence). The chain's CDR3 is CASSFGQASSGNTIYF. The CDR3 DNA follows: TGTGCCAGCAGCTTCGGACAGGCAAGCTCTGGAAACACCATATATTTT.

The gene calls are TRBV7-9 and TRBJ1-1; D might be TRBD1 (5 bases). The CDR3 is 14 amino acids. The germline V and J ends were trimmed by 1 base and 1 base, with 7 bases remaining between them. Germline lookup yields CDR1 SEHNR and CDR2 FQNEAQ (reference sequence). CDR3: CASSLVQGNTEAFF. CDR3 DNA: TGTGCCAGCAGCTTAGTTCAGGGGAACACTGAAGCTTTCTTT.

The genes are TRBV19 and TRBJ2-2; D possibly uses TRBD1 or TRBD2 (5 bases each). V lost 7 bases and J 1 base, leaving 16 bases between the germline ends. In germline, CDR1 is LNHDA, CDR2 SQIVND (reference sequence). CDR3 length: 16 residues. CDR3 nucleotide sequence: TGTGCCAGTACTTCTCCCTCAGGGAGGAACACCGGGGAGCTGTTTTTT. This gives the protein CASTSPSGRNTGELFF. The full variable domain, its missing parts supplied by reference TRBV19 and TRBJ2-2, is DGGITQSPKYLFRKEGQNVTLSCEQNLNHDAMYWYRQDPGQGLRLIYYSQIVNDFQKGDIAEGYSVSREKKESFPLTVTSAQKNPTAFYLCASTSPSGRNTGELFFGEGSRLTVL.